Listed here are 19 T cell receptor beta chains from one sample, sequenced in a study of neurological immune-mediated disorders. Each CDR3 protein gets one entry after TCRdb re-called the 5' RACE reads with MiXCR. The profile shows around 25,000 distinct CDR3 sequences, 2.5% of them singletons. Input material: PBMCs. Receptors were obtained from a woman in her forties or fifties with multiple sclerosis.

By sample fraction, this clonotype is medium-sized (0.01 to 0.1%). The chain links TRBV29-1 to TRBJ2-1; no firm D call. The germline V and J ends were trimmed by 6 bases and 9 bases, with 15 bases remaining between them. Germline V gene data show CDR1 as SQVTM and CDR2 as ANQGSEA. The CDR3 covers 12 residues. The CDR3 is CSVSLERSEQFF. Here the CDR3 DNA reads TGCAGCGTGTCACTCGAGCGCAGTGAGCAGTTCTTC.

This clonotype was seen at least ten times. The chain uses TRBV20-1 and TRBJ2-7; tentatively, D is TRBD2 (6 bases). The CDR3 covers 14 residues. Germline-derived CDR1 and CDR2 are DFQATT and SNEGSKA (reference sequence). V lost 5 bases and J lost 2, with 16 bases in between. CDR3 protein: CSARLSGSTYEQYF. DNA of the CDR3: TGCAGTGCTCGCCTCAGCGGGTCTACCTACGAGCAGTACTTC.

This clonotype was counted at least ten times. The J gene is TRBJ2-5, the V gene TRBV10-3; 9 bases fit TRBD2. The V gene end was trimmed by 6 bases and the J gene end by 5 bases; junction bases not matched to a gene: 7. Germline V gene data show CDR1 as ENHRY and CDR2 as SYGVKD. This CDR3 spans 14 amino acids. Here the CDR3 DNA reads TGTGCCATCAGCAGGACTAGCGCTGGGGAGACCCAGTACTTC. It is translated as CAISRTSAGETQYF.

This clonotype was counted ten times or more. The V and J genes are TRBV15 and TRBJ2-7, with 7 bases lining up with TRBD1. Germline CDR1 LNHNV, CDR2 YYDKDF (reference sequence). V trimming: 0 bases; J trimming: 7 bases; junction bases outside the gene matches: 3. This CDR3 has 13 residues. The CDR3 protein is CATSRDGQAEQYF. As DNA, the CDR3 is TGTGCCACCAGCAGAGATGGACAGGCGGAGCAGTACTTC.

Comments on this clonotype: A much larger clone is a single base away; this may be a read error. The chain carries TRBV7-3 and TRBJ1-3; D remains unclear. The CDR3 has 13 amino acids. Germline CDR1 is SGHTA and CDR2 is FQGTGA. V dropped 4 bases and J dropped 4 bases, with 8 bases sitting between them. CDR3 loop: CASSSENGNTIYF. The CDR3 DNA sequence: TGTGCCAGCAGCTCGGAAAACGGAAACACCATATATTTT.

At least ten counts were recorded for this clonotype. The J gene is TRBJ1-6, the V gene TRBV5-1; 7 bases line up with TRBD1. This CDR3 contains 15 residues. V shed 4 bases, J shed 9 bases, and the junction held 10 bases outside the gene matches. In germline, CDR1 is SGHRS, CDR2 YFSETQ. CDR3 in DNA: TGCGCCAGCAGCCTTGAAGGGACAGTGGGTTCACCCCTCCACTTT. As protein: CASSLEGTVGSPLHF. Full variable domain (missing parts from reference TRBV5-1 and TRBJ1-6): KAGVTQTPRYLIKTRGQQVTLSCSPISGHRSVSWYQQTPGQGLQFLFEYFSETQRNKGNFPGRFSGRQFSNSRSEMNVSTLELGDSALYLCASSLEGTVGSPLHFGNGTRLTVT.

The table lists this clonotype with a few counts. This chain connects TRBV4-1 to TRBJ1-2; D possibly corresponds to TRBD1 (5 bases). V was cut by 1 base and J by 7 bases, with 10 bases left in between. CDR1 and CDR2 (germline): MGHRA, YSYEKL. The CDR3 length is 13 residues. DNA for the CDR3: TGCGCCAGCAGCCAAGGGGGGGGGTTTGGCTACACCTTC. This gives the protein CASSQGGGFGYTF.

This clonotype was observed at least ten times. This sequence joins TRBV12-3 or TRBV12-4 and TRBJ1-5; 7 nucleotides match TRBD1. The V gene end was trimmed by 3 bases and the J gene end by 5 bases; junction bases not matched to a gene: 4. The CDR3 has 14 residues. The CDR3 region is CASSFGTDYQPQHF. The DNA for the CDR3 is TGTGCCAGCAGTTTTGGGACAGATTATCAGCCCCAGCATTTT.

This clonotype was counted many times. CDR3: CASSELQGESGYTF. The CDR3 region has the DNA TGTGCCAGCAGTGAATTACAGGGAGAGAGTGGCTACACCTTC. This chain uses TRBV6-1 with TRBJ1-2; tentatively, D is TRBD1 (6 bases). Trimming removed 2 bases from V and 7 bases from J, with 14 bases in between. CDR1 is MNHNS and CDR2 is SASEGT in the germline V gene. This CDR3 contains 14 residues.

This clonotype has at least ten counts. The V gene is TRBV12-3 or TRBV12-4, the J gene TRBJ1-1; D not certain. The CDR3 consists of 12 residues. Trimming removed 3 bases from V and 8 bases from J, with 10 bases in between. The DNA of the CDR3 is TGTGCCAGCAGTTTCCAGCGGGAGGAAGCTTTCTTT. Amino acid sequence: CASSFQREEAFF.

This clonotype was found many times. The chain joins TRBV24-1 to TRBJ2-7, with D perhaps TRBD1 or TRBD2 (7 bases each). Trimming pared 12 bases from V and 4 bases from J, leaving 15 bases between. The CDR3 spans 12 residues. Germline V gene sequence: CDR1 KGHDR, CDR2 SFDVKD. The DNA of the CDR3 is TGTGCCGGCCAGGGGGAGGGGTACGAGCAGTACTTC. Protein: CAGQGEGYEQYF.

This clonotype was recorded many times. The V and J genes are TRBV7-9 and TRBJ2-3, with a weak D call TRBD2 (6 bases). Trimming took off 5 bases at V and 2 bases at J, with 17 bases between the two ends. CDR3 size: 16 residues. The germline gives CDR1 SEHNR, CDR2 FQNEAQ (reference sequence). In nucleotides, the CDR3 is TGTGCCAGCAGCCGACGGAGGGCAACTGACACAGATACGCAGTATTTT. Translated, it gives CASSRRRATDTDTQYF.

This clonotype was seen ten or more times. The chain carries TRBV15 and TRBJ2-1; D not certain. V shed 0 bases and J shed 5 bases, with 8 bases lying between them. The CDR3 length is 14 residues. CDR1 LNHNV and CDR2 YYDKDF come from the germline V gene (reference sequence). The CDR3 reads CATSRDMKDNEQFF. DNA for the CDR3: TGTGCCACCAGCAGAGATATGAAGGACAATGAGCAGTTCTTC.

This clonotype occurred many times. The junction departs from germline at one end; a sequencing error may be responsible. The chain joins TRBV20-1 to TRBJ1-6, with 8 bases that match TRBD1. From germline, CDR1 is DFQATT and CDR2 SNEGSKA (reference sequence). The CDR3 loop spans 15 amino acids. CDR3 amino acids: CSARPRTGRNSPLNF. The CDR3 DNA sequence: TGCAGTGCTAGACCCAGGACAGGGAGGAATTCACCCCTCAACTTT.

A few counts support this clonotype. The V call is TRBV20-1, the J call TRBJ2-7, with 7 positions matching TRBD1. Germline V gene lookup returns CDR1 DFQATT and CDR2 SNEGSKA (reference sequence). J lost 1 base, V lost 6 bases, and 9 bases had no gene match. The CDR3 covers 14 residues. CDR3 sequence: CSARSGGRSYEQYF. In DNA form, the CDR3 reads TGCAGTGCGCGATCAGGGGGAAGGTCCTACGAGCAGTACTTC.

This clonotype was observed many times. This chain uses TRBV7-2 with TRBJ1-1, with D possibly TRBD1 on 6 matching bases. Trimming pared 1 base from V and 6 bases from J, leaving 15 bases between. CDR1 and CDR2 (germline): SGHTA, FQGNSA. The CDR3 is 15 amino acids. The CDR3 loop reads CASSLGPGRGAEAFF. The CDR3 coding sequence is TGTGCCAGCAGCTTAGGGCCAGGCAGGGGCGCTGAAGCTTTCTTT. Filled out from reference TRBV7-2 and TRBJ1-1, the complete variable domain reads GAGVSQSPSNKVTEKGKDVELRCDPISGHTALYWYRQSLGQGLEFLIYFQGNSAPDKSGLPSDRFSAERTGGSVSTLTIQRTQQEDSAVYLCASSLGPGRGAEAFFGQGTRLTVV.

A remark on this clonotype: A read error may produce the germline difference seen at one junction end. The chain couples TRBV12-3 or TRBV12-4 to TRBJ1-5; 8 bases line up with TRBD1. The CDR3 is made up of 16 amino acids. DNA for the CDR3: TGTGCCAGCAGTACGAGACAGGGGTCGAGCAATCAGCCCCAGAATTTT. This translates into CASSTRQGSSNQPQNF.

Many counts were recorded for this clonotype. The chain couples TRBV20-1 to TRBJ2-1, with 11 positions matching TRBD1. With V trimmed by 3 bases and J by 4 bases, 2 bases remained unmatched. There are 14 residues in the CDR3. CDR1 and CDR2 from the germline V gene are DFQATT and SNEGSKA (reference sequence). In DNA, the CDR3 is TGCAGTGCTAGTTGGGACAGGGGGTACAATGAGCAGTTCTTC. Amino acid sequence: CSASWDRGYNEQFF.

This clonotype has a count of ten or more. The chain combines TRBV6-5 with TRBJ2-7; 8 positions agree with TRBD1. The trim removed 9 bases at V and 2 bases at J, leaving 9 bases unmatched. The germline V gene has CDR1 MNHEY and CDR2 SVGAGI. This CDR3 contains 14 residues. Here the CDR3 reads CARTDREIPYEQYF. CDR3 coding DNA: TGTGCCAGAACGGACAGGGAAATTCCCTACGAGCAGTACTTC.